The 9 T cell receptor beta chains listed next were all sequenced from one sample in a study of T-cell reconstitution after alpha-beta-depleted transplantation in children (dated by TCRdb to about 2016). The method behind the library was PCR. Sequencing instrument: Illumina HiSeq 2500. TCR library preparation used molecular barcoding, with unique molecular identifiers applied to normalize quantification of the TCRbeta repertoire. Starting from the raw public reads, TCRdb applied fastp trimming at Q25, assembled clones with MiXCR and retained in-frame beta chains. Each record represents a unique CDR3 protein, reported with the most common genes and DNA among its rows. In this sample the table shows some 280,000 distinct CDR3 sequences, over 8% of which occur a single time. The ten largest account for around a tenth of the sample. The sequenced sample was PBMCs from the stem cell graft donor, obtained from the stem cell graft. The receptors derive from a human donor who donated a stem cell graft to a child with SCID.

Concerning this clonotype itself: Likely a read error: the CDR3 ends without its conserved phenylalanine or tryptophan. This chain links TRBV6-1 with TRBJ1-1, with a tentative D call TRBD1 (5 bases). From germline, CDR1 is MNHNS and CDR2 SASEGT. Trimming removed 6 bases at V and 1 base at J, with 12 bases between. The CDR3 sequence is 14 residues long. CDR3 region: CASRKRTGNTEAFS. The CDR3 DNA reads as TGTGCCAGCAGAAAGCGAACAGGGAACACTGAAGCTTTCTCT.

This clonotype was observed a few times. V usage is TRBV11-2 and J usage is TRBJ2-3; D possibly corresponds to TRBD2 (6 bases). Deletions cut 5 bases from V and 0 bases from J, with 15 bases between. The CDR3 has 16 amino acids. Germline CDR1 is SGHAT and CDR2 is FQNNGV. Here the CDR3 DNA reads TGTGCCAGCAGCCTGAGTCTGGCGGGGAGCACAGATACGCAGTATTTT. It encodes CASSLSLAGSTDTQYF.

This clonotype has only a few counts. The chain uses TRBV29-1 and TRBJ2-5, with D possibly being TRBD1 (5 bases). This CDR3 region has 12 residues. The V gene's germline CDR1 is SQVTM and CDR2 ANQGSEA. The germline V and J ends were trimmed by 3 bases and 2 bases, with 7 bases remaining between them. The CDR3 protein is CSVDRQQETQYF. Written as DNA, the CDR3 is TGCAGCGTTGACCGACAGCAAGAGACCCAGTACTTC.

J is TRBJ2-2 and V is TRBV2; D not resolved. The germline V gene has CDR1 SNHLY and CDR2 FYNNEI. The ends were cut back, 4 bases at V and 8 bases at J, with 14 bases in the middle. CDR3 length: 14 amino acids. CDR3 DNA sequence: TGTGCCAGCAGTGCAGTAAGAGAACGAGGGGAGCTGTTTTTT. Translating gives CASSAVRERGELFF.

This clonotype was detected only a few times. The chain links TRBV20-1 to TRBJ2-2, with D perhaps TRBD1 (5 bases). V was pared by 6 bases and J by 7 bases, with 15 bases between. The CDR3 runs to 13 residues. CDR1 DFQATT and CDR2 SNEGSKA come from the germline V gene (reference sequence). DNA for the CDR3: TGCAGTGCCCGAGAAGGGGCTGGCGGGGAGCTGTTTTTT. This codes for CSAREGAGGELFF.

V is TRBV12-3 or TRBV12-4 and J is TRBJ2-7, with D possibly being TRBD2 (5 bases). V was clipped by 6 bases and J by 2 bases, with 11 bases between them. The CDR3 runs to 13 residues. The DNA of the CDR3 is TGTGCCAGCAGGGTGGACGGGACCTACGAGCAGTACTTC. Its protein product is CASRVDGTYEQYF.

The CDR3 bases are TGTGCCAGCAGCTTAATAGGGACTAGCGATGAGCAGTTCTTC. It is translated as CASSLIGTSDEQFF. The chain employs TRBV7-3 and TRBJ2-1; the match to TRBD2 covers 10 bases. The CDR3 runs to 14 residues. The V gene's germline CDR1 is SGHTA and CDR2 FQGTGA. V dropped 1 base and J dropped 8; count of bases not matched to a gene: 2. The entire variable domain, with the rest obtained from reference TRBV7-3 and TRBJ2-1, is as follows: GAGVSQTPSNKVTEKGKYVELRCDPISGHTALYWYRQSLGQGPEFLIYFQGTGAADDSGLPNDRFFAVRPEGSVSTLKIQRTERGDSAVYLCASSLIGTSDEQFFGPGTRLTVL.

The rearrangement joins TRBV5-1 to TRBJ2-1, with TRBD2 matching over 16 bases. The V and J ends lost 2 bases and 6 bases, in that order; junction bases with no gene match: 5. This CDR3 is built from 17 residues. In germline, CDR1 is SGHRS, CDR2 YFSETQ. The CDR3 sequence: CASSFPGLAGGPNEQFF. The CDR3, as DNA: TGCGCCAGCAGCTTTCCGGGACTAGCGGGGGGGCCCAATGAGCAGTTCTTC.

This clonotype was counted between two and nine times. The chain is built from TRBV12-3 or TRBV12-4 and TRBJ2-5; 8 bases map to TRBD2. The CDR3 length is 15 residues. Losses at the gene ends were 7 bases for V and 3 bases for J; bases not matched to a gene: 10. The CDR3, as DNA: TGTGCCAGCACCACGGGGGGGCCATTTGAAGAGACCCAGTACTTC. It yields the protein CASTTGGPFEETQYF.